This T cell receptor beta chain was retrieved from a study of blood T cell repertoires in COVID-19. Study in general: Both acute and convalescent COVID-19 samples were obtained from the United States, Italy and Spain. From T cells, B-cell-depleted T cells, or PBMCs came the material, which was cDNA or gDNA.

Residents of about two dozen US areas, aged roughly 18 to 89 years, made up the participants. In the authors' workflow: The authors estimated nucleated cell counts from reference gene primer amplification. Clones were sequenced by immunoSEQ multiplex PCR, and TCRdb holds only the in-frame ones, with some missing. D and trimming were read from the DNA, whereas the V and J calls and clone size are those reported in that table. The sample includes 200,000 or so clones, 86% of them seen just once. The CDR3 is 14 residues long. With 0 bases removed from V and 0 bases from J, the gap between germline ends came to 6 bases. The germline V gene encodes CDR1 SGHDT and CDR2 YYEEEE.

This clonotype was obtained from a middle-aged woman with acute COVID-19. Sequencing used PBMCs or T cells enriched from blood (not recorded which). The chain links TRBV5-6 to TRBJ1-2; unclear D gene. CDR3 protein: CASSLGVANYGYTF. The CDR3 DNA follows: TGTGCCAGCAGCTTGGGCGTGGCTAACTATGGCTACACCTTC.